This TCR beta chain comes out of a study of CD8+CD57+ T cells in acquired aplastic anemia. The length of the CDR3 is 13 residues. CDR1 and CDR2 from the germline V gene are DFQATT and SNEGSKA (reference sequence). The junction had 4 bases not matched to a gene; V was cut back by 3 bases and J by 5 bases. All patients picked for sequencing had shown, by flow cytometry, an expansion of CD8+CD57+ cells. Genomic DNA acted as the template from which TCR beta VDJ combination and CDR3 sequence profiling were carried out. In TCRdb, the reads were re-called with MiXCR into one record per CDR3 protein. The sample consists of about 98,000 distinct CDR3 sequences, 55% to 80% of them appearing once.

The rearrangement uses TRBV20-1 and TRBJ1-3; 7 bases fit TRBD1. The clonotype was recovered from a human donor with aplastic anemia. The sequencing input was sorted CD4+, CD8+, or CD8+CD57+ T cells (not recorded which) from PBMCs. CDR3 region: CSASGTERNTIYF. The DNA of the CDR3 is TGCAGTGCTAGTGGGACAGAAAGAAACACCATATATTTT.